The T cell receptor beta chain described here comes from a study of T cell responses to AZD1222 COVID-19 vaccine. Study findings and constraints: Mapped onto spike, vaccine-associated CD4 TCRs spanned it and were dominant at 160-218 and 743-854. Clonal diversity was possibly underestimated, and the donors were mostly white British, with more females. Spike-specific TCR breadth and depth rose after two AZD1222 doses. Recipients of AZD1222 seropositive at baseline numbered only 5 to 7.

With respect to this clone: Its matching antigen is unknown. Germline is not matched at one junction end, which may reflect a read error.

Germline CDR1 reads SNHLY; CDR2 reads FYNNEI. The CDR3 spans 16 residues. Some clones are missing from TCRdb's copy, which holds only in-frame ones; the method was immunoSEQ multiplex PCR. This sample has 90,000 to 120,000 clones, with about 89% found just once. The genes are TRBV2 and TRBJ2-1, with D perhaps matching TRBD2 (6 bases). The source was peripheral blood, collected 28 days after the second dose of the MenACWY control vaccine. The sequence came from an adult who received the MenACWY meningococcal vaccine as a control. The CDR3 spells CASTRPGAPTFNGQFF. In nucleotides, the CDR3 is TGTGCCAGCACCAGACCGGGAGCGCCTACCTTCAATGGGCAGTTCTTC.